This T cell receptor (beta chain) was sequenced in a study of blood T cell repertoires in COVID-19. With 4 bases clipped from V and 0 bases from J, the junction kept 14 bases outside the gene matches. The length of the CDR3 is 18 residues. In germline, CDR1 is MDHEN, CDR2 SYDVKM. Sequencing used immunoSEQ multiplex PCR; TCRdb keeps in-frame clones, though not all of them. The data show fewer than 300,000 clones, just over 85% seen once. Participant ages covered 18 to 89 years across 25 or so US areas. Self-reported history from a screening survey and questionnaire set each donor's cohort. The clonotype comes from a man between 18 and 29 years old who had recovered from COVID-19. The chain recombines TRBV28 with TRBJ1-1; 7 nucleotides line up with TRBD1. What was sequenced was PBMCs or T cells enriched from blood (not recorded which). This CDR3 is CASSSPNRGRGMNTEAFF. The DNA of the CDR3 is TGTGCCAGCAGTTCACCTAACAGGGGAAGAGGTATGAACACTGAAGCTTTCTTT.